The clone carrying this TCR beta chain was detected many times. V was cut by 1 base and J by 0 bases, with 10 bases left in between. This CDR3 is built from 17 residues. Germline assignment: CDR1 SGHTA and CDR2 FQGNSA. This sample is drawn from a study of T cell repertoires in cytomegalovirus infection. Study-wide background: Based on public TCR beta signatures, there were indications of CMV infection and of a matching HLA type.

MiXCR, run by TCRdb on the reads, gives a single entry per CDR3 protein. Found here are hundreds of thousands of distinct CDR3 sequences, roughly 17% of them singletons; the top ten hold 12%. This receptor was obtained from a human donor in good health (CMV status not recorded). Some clones in this sample may be carry-over from other donors' samples. The specimen was PBMCs. V usage is TRBV7-2 and J usage is TRBJ2-6, with D uncertain. As DNA, the CDR3 is TGTGCCAGCAGCTTAGTCACGGCCGGCTCTGGGGCCAACGTCCTGACTTTC. It yields the protein CASSLVTAGSGANVLTF.